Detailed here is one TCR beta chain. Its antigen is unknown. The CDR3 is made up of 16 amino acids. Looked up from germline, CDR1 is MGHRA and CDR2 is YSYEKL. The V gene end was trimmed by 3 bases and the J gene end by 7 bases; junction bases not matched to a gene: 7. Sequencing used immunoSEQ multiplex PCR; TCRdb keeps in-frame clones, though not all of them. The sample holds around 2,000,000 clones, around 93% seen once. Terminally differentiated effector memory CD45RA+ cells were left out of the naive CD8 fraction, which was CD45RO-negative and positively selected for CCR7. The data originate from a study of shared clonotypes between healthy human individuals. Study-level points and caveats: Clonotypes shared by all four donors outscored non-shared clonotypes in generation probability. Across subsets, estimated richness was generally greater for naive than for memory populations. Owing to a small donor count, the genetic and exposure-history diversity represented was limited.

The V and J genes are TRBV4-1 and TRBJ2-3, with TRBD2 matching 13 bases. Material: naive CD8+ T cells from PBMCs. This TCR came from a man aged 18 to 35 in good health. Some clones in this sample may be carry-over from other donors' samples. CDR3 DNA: TGCGCCAGCAGCCAGTTACTAGCGGGAGGGATCCATACGCAGTATTTT. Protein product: CASSQLLAGGIHTQYF.